Sequencing of this T cell receptor (beta chain) was carried out in a study of cytomegalovirus exposure and HLA in healthy donors (dated by TCRdb to about 2017). In terms of the full investigation: An earlier analysis of approximately 640 of the donors reported more than 250 Gb of sequence data and around 120 million unique TCR beta sequences from about 179 million T cells. Approximately 310 gigabases of sequencing data and approximately 91 million unique TCR sequences made up an early release that covered several hundred HLA-typed donors. Rather than drawing on any new phenotypic data, the later analysis identified candidate immune exposures from TCR beta sequences and the way those sequences occurred across donors. Alongside the repertoire data, information on donor age, sex, ethnicity and CMV serostatus was compiled. The study combined high-throughput TCR immunosequencing, statistical association of individual TCRs with disease status, and machine learning to predict cytomegalovirus infection status. Class I and class II HLA loci were covered by the typing at four-digit resolution. In an earlier analysis of roughly 600 of the donors, high-throughput TCR beta sequencing was used to judge whether each TCR beta V gene segment behaved as functional or pseudogenic. In a later analysis, previously published TCR beta repertoires from several hundred donors were re-analyzed and high-resolution HLA genotyping was added so that TCR occurrence patterns could be studied. In a later genetic analysis, genome-wide SNP genotypes for about 60% of the 666 donors were used, and that subset was treated as a discovery cohort. In addition to the first cohort of 500 to 850 subjects, a separate validation cohort of some 120 different subjects was used. The study used immunosequencing to profile the T cell repertoires of hundreds of subjects and linked those repertoires to cytomegalovirus serostatus. The genetic ancestry cluster associated with self-reported Caucasian donors included 65% to 90% of the roughly 400 genotyped donors. All discovery cohort repertoires had been generated using a single sequencing platform. Four or five DR-DQ haplotypes were handled as single units for association and clustering because linkage in the cohort was strong. Across 398 genotyped donors of the cohort, an average of about 250,000 unique TCR beta nucleotide sequences per donor were sequenced, and around 19% of those sequences were non-productive. Typing coverage differed by locus: A, B, C, DRB1 and DQB1 were typed in roughly 629-630 donors, DQA1 in roughly 500, DPA1 in 600 to 610, and DPB1 in just under 490. The aim of the study was to test whether cataloging public T cell receptors could identify signatures of past pathogen exposure.

The cohort was made up of 500 to 800 healthy bone marrow donors. At the time of sampling, every cohort member was nominally healthy, though immune exposures that went unrecorded were likely present. The donor tested CMV seropositive, placing the donor among the approximately 310 seropositive members of the cohort. Each donor provided a peripheral blood sample, and peripheral blood mononuclear cells were used for TCR beta sequencing. The Qiagen DNeasy Blood Extraction Kit was used to extract genomic DNA from the blood cell samples. Library preparation employed the immunoSEQ multiplex PCR assay. For the multiplex PCR, a mixture combining 60 forward primers for TCR Vbeta segments and 13 reverse primers for TCR Jbeta segments was used. The CDR3 region of rearranged TCR beta genes was amplified from genomic DNA by a multiplex PCR assay. Amplified TCR beta libraries were sequenced as 87-base-pair reads on the Illumina HiSeq System. The source study handled its data this way. Across the 666 repertoires, a later analysis counted some 81 million unique TCR beta chains, roughly 11 million of which were shared by at least two donors. A nearest-neighbor algorithm error-corrected the raw reads and collapsed the reads into unique sequences, merging closely related sequences to remove PCR and sequencing errors. Alignment of CDR3 sequences to IMGT reference sequences was used to assign V, D and J gene segments. For a sequence to be retained, a match of at least six nucleotides was required to both a V gene segment and a J gene segment. A rearrangement was called productive if the CDR3 had no stop codons and remained in frame with V and J, and every other rearrangement was called non-productive. CDR3 was defined by IMGT convention, running from the second conserved V-encoded cysteine to the conserved J-encoded phenylalanine. In an earlier analysis of roughly 580 of the donors, sequences lacking an unambiguous match to a single V gene segment were excluded. An earlier analysis of some 500 of the donors classified V segments as functional when productive rearrangements were above 56.7% and as segregating when the standard deviation between donors was above 5%. A statistical classification framework was developed to diagnose cytomegalovirus status using the catalog of TCR beta chain sequences. In a later analysis, V and J genes were assigned by comparing TCR nucleotide sequences against IMGT/GENE-DB human TR gene sequences. Using the TCRdist pipeline, a later analysis assigned CDR3 sequences along with most-parsimonious VDJ recombination scenarios. A later analysis defined each TCR beta chain by its CDR3 amino acid sequence plus V-gene family, and excluded reads lacking a unique V-gene family. As a way to deal with suspected cross-contamination and a sequencing artifact, a later analysis dropped more than 500 nucleotide sequences that were highly shared and had low generation probability. For each public chain, a later analysis derived a clonal expansion index from normalized ranks of inferred template counts within each repertoire. In a later analysis, generation probabilities were computed with a VDJ recombination model fitted to out-of-frame rearrangements, and the resulting probabilities were checked against IGoR. Hypergeometric tests were used in a later analysis to score TCR-TCR, TCR-HLA and TCR-CMV co-occurrence, with a repertoire-size bias correction applied to the TCR pairs. False discovery rates were estimated in a later analysis by permuting HLA or CMV assignments 20 times. A later analysis grouped co-occurring TCRs with DBSCAN, adding TCRdist sequence similarity when clustering within HLA-allele-positive subsets. Repertoires with fewer than 30,000 or more than 120,000 public chains were left out of co-occurrence clustering, as were about five repertoires with anomalous nucleotide sharing. TCRdb holds this immuneACCESS table with in-frame rearrangements only. Some clones are missing; in checked studies, unresolved V genes explain under half, and the rest has no known cause. That table furnishes V, J and clone size, whereas the DNA furnished D and trimming. Counted in this sample were a few hundred thousand clones; about 83% of them appeared once. Together, the top ten hold 10% of the sample.

Overall results and qualifications from the work: Most TCR sequences were seen in very few donors, while some public TCRs were found in many individuals. The earlier analysis of approximately 560 of the donors excluded some 16 rarely observed V segments, including chromosome 9 orphons, because counts were too low. The authors suggested that the approach could potentially be extended to other disease states and immunological phenotypes. A later analysis found that most CMV-associated TCR beta chains appeared HLA-restricted, with HLA associations seemingly driven largely by CMV exposure. Specific HLA alleles were associated with more than 15,000 TCR beta sequences at a false discovery rate of 0.05 in a later analysis. Sequencing depth was assumed to be roughly uniform across donors in the presence/absence analyses, though that assumption may not hold. In vitro tests confirmed that a few of the cytomegalovirus-associated TCR beta chains recognize cytomegalovirus antigens. In an earlier analysis of more than 500 of the donors, most TCR beta V segments appeared in productive rearrangements about 87% or about 30% of the time, broadly matching IMGT annotations. Because some donors lacked HLA typing at each locus, the association tests relied only on the typed subset. The 87-base-pair reads could not distinguish some IMGT-functional V segments, including TRBV6-2 and TRBV6-3, so those segments were excluded. A further reported finding was that TCR beta sequences accurately predicted the HLA-A and HLA-B alleles for most subjects in the first cohort. The sequencing pipeline was judged likely to have produced a cluster of highly shared sequence variants as a technical artifact. CMV serostatus was the only immune exposure information available for the cohort. In a later genetic analysis, a missense DCLRE1C variant was associated with V-gene and J-gene trimming of TCR beta chains, and the association was replicated in an independent cohort. In a later analysis, HLA-associated TCR beta chains were found to be more clonally expanded and to have lower generation probabilities than equally common non-associated chains. When HLA alleles, especially DR and DQ, strongly co-occurred, attributing TCR associations to individual alleles was difficult. In a later genetic analysis, fewer N-insertions in productive TCRs were reported among donors in an Asian-associated ancestry cluster than the approximately 710-donor mean. Only TCR beta chains were sequenced in this cohort, and the absence of alpha or paired-chain data limited detectable features. In both the original and validation cohorts, the classifier was reported to diagnose cytomegalovirus status with high specificity and sensitivity. In a later analysis, several top co-occurrence clusters were reported to appear linked to parvovirus B19, influenza, CMV and Epstein-Barr virus. The study gave a list of under 200 TCR beta chains associated with cytomegalovirus. Correlated functional status among segregating V segments might be attributable to linkage disequilibrium, but an unknown experimental factor could not be ruled out. In a later analysis, the rate of TCR association differed among HLA loci, with DRB1 alleles having the most associated TCRs and HLA-C alleles having the fewest.

On this clone itself: Its specific antigen is unknown. No much larger clone is present one base from it, and per-base qualities are unavailable.

The germline V gene specifies MDHEN as CDR1 and SYDVKM as CDR2. From V the trimming removes 5 bases and from J it removes 3 bases, while the gene matches leave 4 bases of the junction unaccounted for. The CDR3 sequence holds 15 residues, the cysteine and phenylalanine included. Here the CDR3 DNA is all that survives: 45 bases in frame from base 1. The receptor's source is a woman aged 45-60 years in good health and CMV-seropositive. Recombination linked TRBV28 to TRBJ2-1, with 10 junctional bases fitting TRBD1. Input material: PBMCs. The CDR3 reads as follows: CASSTGTGVYNEQFF. Here is the DNA: TGTGCCAGCAGTACCGGGACAGGGGTCTACAATGAGCAGTTCTTC.